Following are 8 T cell receptor beta chains from one sample sequenced in a study of T cell responses to AZD1222 COVID-19 vaccine (dated by TCRdb to the early 2020s). The time point label on this specimen signifies: baseline before first vaccination. The library was built by means of the immunoSEQ multiplex PCR assay. The clones in this table, taken by TCRdb from immuneACCESS, are in-frame only. Not every clone is retained; where verified, under half of the shortfall comes from an unresolved V gene, and the cause of the rest is unknown. In all, the sample holds about 150,000 clones, and about 87% of those were seen once. Around 3% of the sample comes from the top ten. Sample: peripheral blood, taken on day 0 of AZD1222 vaccination. The receptors come from an adult in good health.

This clone was observed a single time. V and J are TRBV12-3 or TRBV12-4 and TRBJ1-2; D is unclear. The CDR3 consists of 11 residues. V lost 3 bases to trimming and J lost 8 bases, with 7 bases between them. CDR3 protein: CASSFGGGYTF. CDR3 nucleotides: TGTGCCAGCAGTTTTGGCGGGGGCTACACCTTC.

The chain couples TRBV9 to TRBJ2-7, with 7 bases aligning to TRBD2. The V gene end was trimmed by 0 bases and the J gene end by 2 bases; junction bases not matched to a gene: 8. Germline V gene sequence: CDR1 SGDLS, CDR2 YYNGEE. CDR3 size: 16 residues. This CDR3 reads CASSVESGVSPYEQYF. Written as DNA, the CDR3 is TGTGCCAGCAGCGTAGAGAGCGGGGTATCCCCCTACGAGCAGTACTTC.

The gene calls are TRBV5-1 and TRBJ2-7; tentative D call: TRBD2 (6 bases). Germline-derived CDR1 and CDR2 are SGHRS and YFSETQ. Between the trimmed V and J ends, which lost 4 bases and 9 bases, there was a span of 17 bases. This CDR3 is built from 13 residues. The CDR3 region has the DNA TGCGCCAGCAGCCCCGACAGACCGGAGGGGCAGTACTTC. Its protein is CASSPDRPEGQYF.

The chain couples TRBV5-1 to TRBJ2-7; maybe TRBD2 (6 bases). The CDR3 is 14 amino acids. V lost 0 bases and J lost 7, with 14 bases in between. Germline V gene sequence: CDR1 SGHRS, CDR2 YFSETQ. The CDR3 is CASSLEAGRKEQYF. CDR3 sequence (DNA): TGCGCCAGCAGCTTGGAGGCAGGGAGGAAAGAGCAGTACTTC.

About this clone itself: Other DNA sequences from this sample encode an identical CDR3 as well. The chain has TRBV10-3 and TRBJ1-3; TRBD1 agrees at 9 bases. Germline lookup yields CDR1 ENHRY and CDR2 SYGVKD. V shed 3 bases, J shed 3 bases, and the junction held 3 bases outside the gene matches. This CDR3 is built from 15 residues. The CDR3, as DNA: TGTGCCATCAGTGAACAGGGGGCACGTGGAAACACCATATATTTT. Amino acids: CAISEQGARGNTIYF.

The genes are TRBV2 and TRBJ1-1; TRBD1 is a possible D gene (5 bases). CDR1 and CDR2 from the germline V gene are SNHLY and FYNNEI. The CDR3 covers 16 residues. V dropped 0 bases and J dropped 2 bases, with 13 bases sitting between them. The CDR3 DNA is TGTGCCAGCAGTGAAGCCGGGACGGCAGTTAACACTGAAGCTTTCTTT. Its protein product is CASSEAGTAVNTEAFF.

Many counts were recorded for this clone. This rearrangement joins TRBV18 to TRBJ1-5; perhaps TRBD1 as D (6 bases). Trimming stripped 4 bases from V and 2 bases from J, with 6 bases between. Germline CDR1 KGHSH, CDR2 LQKENI. The CDR3 is 13 amino acids. CDR3: CASSRTGNQPQHF. The CDR3 bases are TGTGCCAGCTCACGGACAGGCAATCAGCCCCAGCATTTT. Full variable domain (missing parts from reference TRBV18 and TRBJ1-5): NAGVMQNPRHLVRRRGQEARLRCSPMKGHSHVYWYRQLPEEGLKFMVYLQKENIIDESGMPKERFSAEFPKEGPSILRIQQVVRGDSAAYFCASSRTGNQPQHFGDGTRLSIL.

The V and J genes are TRBV28 and TRBJ2-5, with 7 bases lining up with TRBD1. There are 14 residues in the CDR3. Germline trimming cut 6 bases from V and 3 bases from J; bases unmatched to any gene: 7. Germline CDR1 is MDHEN and CDR2 is SYDVKM. The CDR3 reads CASRVQGGEETQYF. The CDR3 DNA sequence: TGTGCCAGCAGGGTGCAAGGGGGCGAAGAGACCCAGTACTTC.